The rows below give T cell receptor beta chains drawn from one sample of a study of shared clonotypes between healthy human individuals. Method: immunoSEQ multiplex PCR; TCRdb's copy keeps in-frame clones and lacks some. The profile shows over 2,000,000 clones, 85% to 95% of them singletons. The sequenced sample was naive CD8+ T cells from PBMCs. The origin of the receptors is a man aged 18-30 years in good health. Some clones in this sample may be carry-over from other donors' samples. Each CDR3 is given with its conserved first and last residue.

>TRBJ2-7|TRBV18
CASSPGTGVDEQYF
>TRBJ2-7|TRBV4-1
CASSPRDSNQRGFYEQYF
>TRBJ1-2|TRBV7-9
CASSSAPSNYGYTF
>TRBJ2-3|TRBV27
CASSPSLLYTQYF
>TRBJ2-1|TRBV4-3
CASSQDWQGEGNEQFF
>TRBJ1-1|TRBV28
CASSSGQGDTEAFF
>TRBJ1-1|TRBV7-9
CASSLVRNTEAFF
>TRBJ1-2|TRBV15
CATAIWGYTF
>TRBJ1-1|TRBV6-5
CASRAGGSEAFF
>TRBJ2-6|TRBV10-3
CAISDPTPENRELNGANVLTF
>TRBJ2-7|TRBV7-7
CAVHLAGDEQYF
>TRBJ1-5|TRBV19
CASSIDRRILLPQHF
>TRBJ2-2|TRBV6-4
CASSPSGTSDSGELFF
>TRBJ2-3|TRBV9
CASSVDRSYTDTQYF
>TRBJ1-1|TRBV4-1
CASSHTPDTEAFF
>TRBJ2-7|TRBV5-1
CASRDGRDLHEQYF
>TRBJ1-1|TRBV15
CATSGRVNTEAFF
>TRBJ2-7|TRBV5-8
CASSFDGTGGLSSYEQYF
>TRBJ2-7|TRBV4-1
CASSQVATGAVREQYF
>TRBJ2-3|TRBV6-5
CASSYSSSGGTDTQYF
>TRBJ2-1|TRBV27
CASSLYGRASSYNEQFF
>TRBJ2-1|TRBV20-1
CSASAINEQFF